Listed below are T cell receptor beta chains from one sample, sequenced in a study of tumor T cells in aggressive B-cell lymphoma. Clones were read by immunoSEQ multiplex PCR, and TCRdb kept only the in-frame ones, dropping some. The sample lists approximately 12,000 clones, approximately 91% occurring once. Sequenced: tumor tissue. The receptor source for this set is an adult with diffuse large B cell lymphoma. Both conserved end residues are part of each CDR3. A D gene is named only where the DNA matches it firmly. Rows may omit the clone size; those that give it use once, few, many or a size class.

size	V	J	D	DNA	CDR3
-	TRBV11-2	TRBJ2-5	TRBD1	TGTGCCAGCAGCCGGGGACAGCTCCAAGAGACCCAGTACTTC	CASSRGQLQETQYF
-	TRBV7-6	TRBJ2-1	TRBD1	TGTGCCAGCAGCTTAGAGCGACAGGGTGGTTACAATGAGCAGTTCTTC	CASSLERQGGYNEQFF
-	TRBV10-3	TRBJ1-6	-	TGTGCCATCAGTGAGGAGGGGGGGACTTCACCCCTCCACTTT	CAISEEGGTSPLHF
-	TRBV5-1	TRBJ2-3	TRBD2	TGCGCCAGCAGCTTAGGCAGGGAGGGTTTAGATACGCAGTATTTT	CASSLGREGLDTQYF
-	TRBV6-6	TRBJ1-2	TRBD1	TGTGCCAGCAGTAGAGGGACAGAAAGGCCCTACACCTTC	CASSRGTERPYTF
-	TRBV11-2	TRBJ1-5	-	TGTGCCAGCAGCTACTCCCAGGGCGGCCAGCCCCAGCATTTT	CASSYSQGGQPQHF
few	TRBV28	TRBJ2-1	TRBD2	TGTGCCAGCAGTTTTAGGTACGGGAGGGCCGGTTATGAGCAGTTCTTC	CASSFRYGRAGYEQFF
-	TRBV6-1	TRBJ2-3	-	TGTGCCAGCATCCAGGGGCGCACAGATACGCAGTATTTT	CASIQGRTDTQYF
-	TRBV7-2	TRBJ2-5	TRBD2	TGTGCCAGCAGCTCGGGACTAGCGGGACAAGAGACCCAGTACTTC	CASSSGLAGQETQYF
-	TRBV7-8	TRBJ1-1	-	TGTGCCAGCAGCTCCTCTCGGGGGGACACTGAAGCTTTCTTT	CASSSSRGDTEAFF
few	TRBV27	TRBJ2-5	TRBD2	TGTGCCAGCAGTTCACTCCCTTTTAGCGGGAGGGCCGAGGGGACCCAGTACTTC	CASSSLPFSGRAEGTQYF
-	TRBV11-2	TRBJ2-1	-	TGTGCCAGCAGCCCTTGGGGGGATGAGCAGTTCTTC	CASSPWGDEQFF
few	TRBV2	TRBJ2-3	-	TGTGCCAGCAATACTAGCCTACCTTGCGATACGCAGTATTTT	CASNTSLPCDTQYF
-	TRBV10-1	TRBJ2-1	TRBD1	TGCGCCAGCAGTAACGGACAGGCCTACAATGAGCAGTTCTTC	CASSNGQAYNEQFF
-	TRBV9	TRBJ2-3	-	TGTGCCAGCAGCCAGAGGACAGATACGCAGTATTTT	CASSQRTDTQYF
-	TRBV28	TRBJ1-4	-	TGTGCCAGCAGAAAAGGGGGGGGCCTGAAACTGTTTTTT	CASRKGGGLKLFF
-	TRBV5-4	TRBJ2-5	TRBD2	TGTGCCAGCAGCGGAGTTAGCGGGAGAGGAGAGACCCAGTACTTC	CASSGVSGRGETQYF